This is a list of T cell receptor beta chains from one sample in a study of neoadjuvant anti-PD-1 for oral cavity cancer. The repertoire was sequenced with immunoSEQ multiplex PCR; TCRdb's copy has only in-frame clones and lacks some. Among roughly 32,000 clones, about 80% were seen once, and the ten largest hold nearly 3.5%. The sequencing here drew on PBMCs, taken after nivolumab (anti-PD-1) treatment. The origin of the receptors is a person aged 35 to 85 with oral cavity squamous cell carcinoma. The CDR3 runs from the conserved cysteine through the conserved F or W. D genes are given only for firm matches. The size entry is marked missing in some rows and otherwise reads once, few, many or a size class.

>TRBJ1-2|NA|TRBD1|TRBV7-9
TGTGCCAGCACCCCCCTTCGGAGGACAGGGCTTTTGAATAACTATGGCTACACCTTC
CASTPLRRTGLLNNYGYTF
>TRBJ1-3|NA|NA|TRBV2
TGTGCCACCTACGGGGACTCTGGAAACACCATATATTTT
CATYGDSGNTIYF
>TRBJ2-6|NA|TRBD1|TRBV18
TGTGCCAGCTCACCTCCCGGGACAGGGACCTCTGGGGCCAACGTCCTGACTTTC
CASSPPGTGTSGANVLTF
>TRBJ2-7|NA|NA|TRBV7-9
TGTGCCAGCAGCCTACAGGCTAGTGTTCACAGTTATGACTACGAGCAGTACTTC
CASSLQASVHSYDYEQYF
>TRBJ2-2|NA|NA|TRBV30
TGTGCCTGGAGTGTCAGGGCCGGGGAGCTGTTTTTT
CAWSVRAGELFF
>TRBJ2-1|NA|NA|TRBV7-8
TGTGCCAGCAGACGGGGGTCTGGGAATGAGCAGTTCTTC
CASRRGSGNEQFF
>TRBJ2-7|NA|NA|TRBV6-6
TGTGCCAGCAGTTTACCGACAGCCTACGAGCAGTACTTC
CASSLPTAYEQYF
>TRBJ2-5|NA|TRBD1|TRBV2
TGTGCCAGCAGCGCAAACAGACAGGGGGCAGAAGAGACCCAGTACTTC
CASSANRQGAEETQYF
>TRBJ1-1|medium-sized|NA|TRBV6-4
TGTGCCAGCAGTGAGGGACCAGAACTGGGGGAAGCTTTCTTT
CASSEGPELGEAFF
>TRBJ1-1|NA|NA|TRBV6-1
TGTGCCAGCAGTGTACAGGTTGAAGCTTTCTTT
CASSVQVEAFF
>TRBJ1-2|few|TRBD1|TRBV10-3
TGTGCCATCAGTGATGGACAGGGGGCGGGCTATGGCTACACCTTC
CAISDGQGAGYGYTF
>TRBJ1-6|NA|NA|TRBV18
TGTGCCAGCTCACCACGGGTGGGCATTGACCTTGCACCCCTCCACTTT
CASSPRVGIDLAPLHF
>TRBJ2-1|few|NA|TRBV5-6
TGTGCCAGCAGCTCCTTGGGAAAGGCGGACAATGAGCAGTTCTTC
CASSSLGKADNEQFF
>TRBJ1-2|NA|TRBD1|TRBV6-5
TGTGCCAGCAGTTACTCAGAGCTAGGGGGCTTCTATGGCTACACCTTC
CASSYSELGGFYGYTF
>TRBJ2-5|NA|NA|TRBV4-3
TGCGCCAGCAGCCAACGAGACAGGGGAGGGCAGACCCAGTACTTC
CASSQRDRGGQTQYF
>TRBJ2-1|NA|TRBD2|TRBV4-3
TGCGCCAGCAGCCATAGGACTAGCGGGGCCTACAATGAGCAGTTCTTC
CASSHRTSGAYNEQFF
>TRBJ1-1|NA|NA|TRBV19
TGTGCCAGTAGTATCGAAGGAGGCACTGAAGCTTTCTTT
CASSIEGGTEAFF
>TRBJ2-1|NA|NA|TRBV7-2
TGTGCCAGCAGCTTAGGCGCACAGACAGGTGAGCAGTTCTTC
CASSLGAQTGEQFF
>TRBJ2-2|medium-sized|NA|TRBV6-4
TGTGCCAGCAGTGACTCAGACACCGGGGAGCTGTTTTTT
CASSDSDTGELFF
>TRBJ1-1|NA|NA|TRBV19
TGTGCCAGTAGTATTCAGGGGCGAATCGAAGCTTTCTTT
CASSIQGRIEAFF
>TRBJ2-3|NA|TRBD1|TRBV4-1
TGCGCCAGCAGCCATAAAAGGGGGACAGGGCTACGCACAGATACGCAGTATTTT
CASSHKRGTGLRTDTQYF
>TRBJ2-1|few|NA|TRBV30
TGTGCCTGGAGCCAGAACAATGAGCAGTTCTTC
CAWSQNNEQFF
>TRBJ2-3|NA|TRBD2|TRBV9
TGTGCCAGCAGCCCGGGCACTAGCGGGGGGGATTGTTTT
CASSPGTSGGDCF
>TRBJ1-4|NA|TRBD1|TRBV9
TGTGCCAGCAGCGACAAACCGGGACAGGGGGGGATTGAAAAACTGTTTTTT
CASSDKPGQGGIEKLFF
>TRBJ1-2|medium-sized|NA|TRBV13
TGTGCCAGCAGCTTAGGTATAGGGAATGGCTACACCTTC
CASSLGIGNGYTF
>TRBJ2-5|few|TRBD1|TRBV7-2
TGTGCCAGCAGTTCGACAGGGTCCCAAGAGACCCAGTACTTC
CASSSTGSQETQYF
>TRBJ1-6|NA|NA|TRBV28
TGTGCCAGCAGGCTGCTGAAGGGTGGGACCTATAATTCACCCCTCCACTTT
CASRLLKGGTYNSPLHF
>TRBJ1-2|NA|TRBD1|TRBV5-1
TGCGCCAGCAGCGTAACAGGGGCCGCCGCTAACTATGGCTACACCTTC
CASSVTGAAANYGYTF
>TRBJ2-3|NA|TRBD2|TRBV7-2
TGTGCCAGCAGACAAATAGCGGGGGGGTTGGTAGATACGCAGTATTTT
CASRQIAGGLVDTQYF
>TRBJ1-2|NA|NA|TRBV7-9
TGTGCCAGCAGCTTAGAGGCAGGGAACTATGGCTACACCTTC
CASSLEAGNYGYTF
>TRBJ2-3|NA|TRBD2|TRBV10-1
TGCGCCAGCAGTGACTCGCTAGCGGGGGGCACAGATACGCAGTATTTT
CASSDSLAGGTDTQYF